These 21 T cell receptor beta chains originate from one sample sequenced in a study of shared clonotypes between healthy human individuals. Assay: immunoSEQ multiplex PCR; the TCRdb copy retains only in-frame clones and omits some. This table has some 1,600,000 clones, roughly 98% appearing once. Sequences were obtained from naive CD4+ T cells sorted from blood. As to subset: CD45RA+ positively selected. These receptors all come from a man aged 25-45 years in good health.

Here the CDR3 reads CASSYSSGEYQYF. DNA of the CDR3: TGTGCCAGCAGTTACTCAAGTGGGGAGTACCAGTATTTT. V usage is TRBV6-6 and J usage is TRBJ2-3; perhaps TRBD2 as D (5 bases). V lost 0 bases and J 12 bases, leaving 13 bases between the germline ends. The CDR3 has 13 residues. CDR1 MNHNY and CDR2 SVGAGI come from the germline V gene (reference sequence).

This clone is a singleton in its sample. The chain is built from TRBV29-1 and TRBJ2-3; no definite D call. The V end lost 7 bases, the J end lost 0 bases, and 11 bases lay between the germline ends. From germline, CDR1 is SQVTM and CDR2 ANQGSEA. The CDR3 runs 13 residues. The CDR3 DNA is TGCAGCGCCAGTGGTGCTAGCACAGATACGCAGTATTTT. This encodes CSASGASTDTQYF.

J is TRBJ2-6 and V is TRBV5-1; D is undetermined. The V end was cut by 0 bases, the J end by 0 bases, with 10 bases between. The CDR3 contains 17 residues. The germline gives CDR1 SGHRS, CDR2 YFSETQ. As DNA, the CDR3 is TGCGCCAGCAGCTTGGCGGGTATCAGCTCTGGGGCCAACGTCCTGACTTTC. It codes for CASSLAGISSGANVLTF.

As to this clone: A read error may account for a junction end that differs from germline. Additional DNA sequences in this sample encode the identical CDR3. This CDR3 is CASSQDPSGAGELFF. The CDR3 DNA reads TGTGCTAGCAGCCAAGATCCGAGCGGGGCCGGGGAGCTGTTTTTT. This chain uses TRBV4-2 with TRBJ2-2; TRBD2 agrees at 7 bases. The germline V gene has CDR1 LGHNA and CDR2 YNFKEQ. The length of the CDR3 is 15 residues.

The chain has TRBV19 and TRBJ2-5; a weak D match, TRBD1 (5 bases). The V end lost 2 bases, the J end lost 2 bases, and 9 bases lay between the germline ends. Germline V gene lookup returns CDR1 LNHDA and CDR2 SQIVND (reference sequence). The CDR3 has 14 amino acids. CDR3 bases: TGTGCCAGTAGTATAATAGGGGAACAAGAGACCCAGTACTTC. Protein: CASSIIGEQETQYF.

CDR3 DNA: TGTGCCAGCAGTTTTTCCGGGACAGATACGGCTTTCTTT. This sequence encodes CASSFSGTDTAFF. V is TRBV28 and J is TRBJ1-1; 7 bases are shared with TRBD1. The germline gives CDR1 MDHEN, CDR2 SYDVKM. With 3 bases clipped from V and 11 bases from J, the junction kept 9 bases outside the gene matches. CDR3 length: 13 residues. Using reference TRBV28 and TRBJ1-1 for the parts outside the CDR3, the full variable domain is DVKVTQSSRYLVKRTGEKVFLECVQDMDHENMFWYRQDPGLGLRLIYFSYDVKMKEKGDIPEGYSVSREKKERFSLILESASTNQTSMYLCASSFSGTDTAFFGQGTRLTVV.

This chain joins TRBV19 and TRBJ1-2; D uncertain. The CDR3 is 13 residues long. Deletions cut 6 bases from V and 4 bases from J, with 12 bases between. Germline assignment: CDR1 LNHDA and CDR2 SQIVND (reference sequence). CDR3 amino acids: CASSRAEVYGYTF. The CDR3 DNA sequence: TGTGCCAGTAGCCGGGCCGAAGTCTATGGCTACACCTTC.

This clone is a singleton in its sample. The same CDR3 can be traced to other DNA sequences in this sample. In DNA, the CDR3 is TGTGCCAGCAGCTTAAGGGGCCCCTACGAGCAGTACTTC. The encoded protein is CASSLRGPYEQYF. The chain has TRBV11-2 and TRBJ2-7; D is possibly TRBD1 (5 bases). The CDR3 consists of 13 residues. Germline assignment: CDR1 SGHAT and CDR2 FQNNGV. Trimming pared 2 bases from V and 2 bases from J, leaving 7 bases between.

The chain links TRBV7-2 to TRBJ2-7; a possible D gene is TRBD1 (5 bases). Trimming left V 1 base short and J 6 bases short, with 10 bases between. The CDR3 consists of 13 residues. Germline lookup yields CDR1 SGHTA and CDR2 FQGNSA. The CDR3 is CASSLVGPVEQYF. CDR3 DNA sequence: TGTGCCAGCAGCTTAGTGGGGCCCGTCGAGCAGTACTTC. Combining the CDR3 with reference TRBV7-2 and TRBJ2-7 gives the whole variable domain GAGVSQSPSNKVTEKGKDVELRCDPISGHTALYWYRQSLGQGLEFLIYFQGNSAPDKSGLPSDRFSAERTGGSVSTLTIQRTQQEDSAVYLCASSLVGPVEQYFGPGTRLTVT.

The CDR3 DNA follows: TGTGCCACCAGCCGGGCGGGCTCTGGGGCCAACGTCCTGACTTTC. It is translated as CATSRAGSGANVLTF. This chain uses TRBV15 with TRBJ2-6, with D tentatively TRBD2 (5 bases). The ends were cut back, 5 bases at V and 0 bases at J, with 8 bases in the middle. From germline, CDR1 is LNHNV and CDR2 YYDKDF (reference sequence). CDR3 length: 15 amino acids.

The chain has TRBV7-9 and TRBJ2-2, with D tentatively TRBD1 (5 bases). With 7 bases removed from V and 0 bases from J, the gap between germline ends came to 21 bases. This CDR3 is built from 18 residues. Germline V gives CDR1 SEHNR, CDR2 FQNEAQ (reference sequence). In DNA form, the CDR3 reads TGTGCCAGCACCCTTCTCCCGGCCTCAGGGACGAACACCGGGGAGCTGTTTTTT. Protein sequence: CASTLLPASGTNTGELFF. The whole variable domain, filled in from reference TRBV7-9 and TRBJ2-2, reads DTGVSQNPRHKITKRGQNVTFRCDPISEHNRLYWYRQTLGQGPEFLTYFQNEAQLEKSRLLSDRFSAERPKGSFSTLEIQRTEQGDSAMYLCASTLLPASGTNTGELFFGEGSRLTVL.

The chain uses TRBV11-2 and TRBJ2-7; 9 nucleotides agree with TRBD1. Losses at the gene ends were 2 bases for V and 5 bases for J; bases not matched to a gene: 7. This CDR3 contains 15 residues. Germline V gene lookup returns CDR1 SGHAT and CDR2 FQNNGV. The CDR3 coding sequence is TGTGCCAGCAGCTTATACAGGGGGCAAGAAAACGAGCAGTACTTC. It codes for CASSLYRGQENEQYF.

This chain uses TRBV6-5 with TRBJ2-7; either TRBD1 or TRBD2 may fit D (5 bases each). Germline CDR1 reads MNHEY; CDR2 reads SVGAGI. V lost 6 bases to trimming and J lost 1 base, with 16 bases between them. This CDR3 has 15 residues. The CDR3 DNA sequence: TGTGCCAGCAGGGGTGGGTGGGGACCTTCCTACGAGCAGTACTTC. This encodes CASRGGWGPSYEQYF.

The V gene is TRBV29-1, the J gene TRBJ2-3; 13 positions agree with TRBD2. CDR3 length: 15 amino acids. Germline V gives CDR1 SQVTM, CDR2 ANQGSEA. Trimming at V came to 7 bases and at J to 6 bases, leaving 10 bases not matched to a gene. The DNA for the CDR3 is TGCAGCGCCATGACTAGCGGGAGGTCTCTGGATACGCAGTATTTT. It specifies CSAMTSGRSLDTQYF.

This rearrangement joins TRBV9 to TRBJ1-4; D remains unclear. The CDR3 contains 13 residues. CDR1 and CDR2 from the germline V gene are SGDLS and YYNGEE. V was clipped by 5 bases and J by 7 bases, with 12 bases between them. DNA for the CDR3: TGTGCCAGCAGGGACCCCCTGGGTGAAAAACTGTTTTTT. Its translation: CASRDPLGEKLFF.

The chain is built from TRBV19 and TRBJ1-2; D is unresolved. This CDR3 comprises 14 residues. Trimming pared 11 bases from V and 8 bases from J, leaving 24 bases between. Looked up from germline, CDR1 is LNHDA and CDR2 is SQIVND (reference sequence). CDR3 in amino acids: CAGTTEPGLGGYTF. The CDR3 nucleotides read TGTGCCGGTACCACAGAGCCGGGCTTAGGGGGCTACACCTTC.

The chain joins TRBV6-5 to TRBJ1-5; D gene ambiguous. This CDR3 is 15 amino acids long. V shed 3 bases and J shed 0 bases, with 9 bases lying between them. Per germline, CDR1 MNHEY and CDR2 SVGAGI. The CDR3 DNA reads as TGTGCCAGCAGTTATAGCCAGATTAGCAATCAGCCCCAGCATTTT. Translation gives CASSYSQISNQPQHF.

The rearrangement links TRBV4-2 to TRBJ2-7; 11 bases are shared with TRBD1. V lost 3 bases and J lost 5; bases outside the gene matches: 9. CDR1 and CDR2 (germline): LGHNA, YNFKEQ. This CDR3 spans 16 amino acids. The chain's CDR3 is CASSQKVGQGAHEQYF. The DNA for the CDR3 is TGTGCCAGCAGCCAGAAGGTCGGACAGGGGGCACACGAGCAGTACTTC.

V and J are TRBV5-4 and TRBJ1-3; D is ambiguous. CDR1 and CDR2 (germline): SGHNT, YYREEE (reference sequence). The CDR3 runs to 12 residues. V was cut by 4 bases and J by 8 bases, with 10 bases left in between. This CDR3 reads CASSRPGDTIYF. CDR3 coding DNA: TGTGCCAGCAGCAGGCCTGGGGACACCATATATTTT.

The chain's CDR3 is CASSTAGGAKNIQYF. DNA of the CDR3: TGTGCCAGCAGCACCGCAGGGGGGGCCAAAAACATTCAGTACTTC. The genes are TRBV5-4 and TRBJ2-4; the D gene is possibly TRBD1 (7 bases). This CDR3 is built from 15 residues. From germline, CDR1 is SGHNT and CDR2 YYREEE (reference sequence). Trimming took 4 bases from V and 1 from J, leaving 12 bases between them.

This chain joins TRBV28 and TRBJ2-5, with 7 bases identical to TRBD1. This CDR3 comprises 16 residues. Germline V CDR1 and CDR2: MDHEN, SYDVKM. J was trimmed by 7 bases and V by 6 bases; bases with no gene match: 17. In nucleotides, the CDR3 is TGTGCCAGCAGACCCTCTCCCCTTATCGCAGGGGGGACCCAGTACTTC. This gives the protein CASRPSPLIAGGTQYF. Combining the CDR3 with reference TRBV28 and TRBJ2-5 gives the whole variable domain DVKVTQSSRYLVKRTGEKVFLECVQDMDHENMFWYRQDPGLGLRLIYFSYDVKMKEKGDIPEGYSVSREKKERFSLILESASTNQTSMYLCASRPSPLIAGGTQYFGPGTRLLVL.